This T cell receptor (beta chain) was observed in a study of shared clonotypes between healthy human individuals (dated by TCRdb to 2018 to 2020). Background on the whole study: The cohort included three men and a couple of women between 18 and 49 years of age. Leukapheresis yielded between about 0.8 and 9.5 billion PBMCs per donor. To increase sequencing depth and limit assay-specific biases, TCR repertoire library preparation and sequencing were carried out by different laboratories using diverse techniques. For each donor, CD4 naive and CD4 memory were each run on three plates, CD8 naive on two plates, and CD8 memory on one plate. Blood TCR repertoires of five healthy adults were deeply sequenced to estimate repertoire size and the extent of clonotype sharing between individuals.

Healthy HIV-negative adults with no recently reported acute infections or vaccinations were included as donors. Every donor was a Caucasian adult residing in Nashville, Tennessee, USA. CD4+ T cells were enriched through magnetic negative selection, after which naive cells were positively selected on CD45RA and the remaining negative fraction served as the memory subset. Blood was obtained by leukapheresis, after which PBMCs were separated by Ficoll-Histopaque density gradient centrifugation and cryopreserved in liquid nitrogen vapor phase. Purity and quantity of every magnetically sorted T cell population were checked by analytical flow cytometry. Genomic DNA was isolated from every sorted fraction and measured by UV absorbance on a Nanodrop 2000c. TCR CDR3 regions were amplified from genomic DNA by multiplex PCR using the deep immunoSEQ assay. Genomic DNA extracted from each cell subset was distributed evenly over all wells of several immunoSEQ 96-well plates, and each plate served as one replicate. For sorted subsets, each replicate PCR was loaded with around 220 ng genomic DNA, equivalent to some 31,000 T cell genomes. Purified libraries were quantified with a Qubit 3.0 fluorometer, sized on a Bioanalyzer 2100, and re-quantified with the KAPA Library Quantification kit. A separate single-read 150-cycle Illumina NextSeq 550 flow cell was used to sequence each immunoSEQ 96-well plate. On the authors' methods: Because the immunoSEQ output included only junctional sequences and no quality scores, the filtering could not be the same as the filtering used for full-length reads. To assign V/J genes and CDR3, sequences were annotated using PyIR, a Python wrapper for IgBLAST v1.9, with IMGT germline references. Reads were filtered out if the reads had weak V/J assignments (E-value above 1e-6), no CDR3, stop codons, out-of-frame junctions, or ambiguous translated residues. V3J clonotypes were defined as sequences sharing the same inferred V gene, J gene, and CDR3 amino acid sequence. The percentage overlap between two repertoires was calculated by dividing the number of shared unique clonotypes by the size of the smaller repertoire. Three approaches were used to assess repertoire richness: RTK rarefaction, the Chao1 estimator, and Recon v2.1 estimates of unobserved clonotypes. OLGA was used to compute generation probabilities for all TCRbeta clonotypes that the gDNA method yielded from a handful of donors. TCRdb holds this immuneACCESS table with in-frame rearrangements only. Some clones are missing; in checked studies, unresolved V genes explain under half, and the rest has no known cause. The V and J calls and the clone size are those of that table, but D and trimming were determined from the DNA. Within this sample are over a million clones, with 95% to 99% of them counted one time only. 0.4% to 0.55% of the sample lies in the top ten.

Trimming accounts for 4 bases at V and 9 bases at J, while the number of junction bases matched to no gene is 10. The CDR3 numbers 15 residues from cysteine through phenylalanine. CDR3 DNA only is kept here, 45 bases in frame from base 1. The germline V gene yields SGDLS for CDR1 and YYNGEE for CDR2. What the study reported, not specific to this receptor: Rarefaction of sorted-subset datasets indicated incomplete sequencing despite the large sequencing depth. Pairwise subsampling led to the expectation that sequencing depth would affect the degree of clonotype sharing among donors. The genetic and exposure-history diversity represented was limited by the small number of donors. Sampling was limited to blood, and TCR repertoires in tissue likely differ from TCR repertoires in blood. Naive subsets generally had larger estimated clonotype richness than memory subsets did. When several donors were compared, the shared fraction of clonotypes was about 5% for naive CD4, more than 3% for naive CD8, 2% to 2.5% for memory CD4, and 0.4% for memory CD8. Clonotypes shared by all four sorted-subset donors showed higher generation probabilities than non-shared clonotypes.

A remark on this clone: Its antigen is not yet known. The record has no base qualities; no much larger clone is one base away.

The TCR originated in a man aged 25 to 45 in good health. In this chain, TRBV9 is recombined with TRBJ1-5; TRBD1 fits 10 bases in the junction. Specimen: naive CD4+ T cells sorted from blood. The cell subset or site label corresponds to: CD45RA+ positively selected. The nucleotide sequence reads as follows: TGTGCCAGCAGCCCATTCGACAGGGGGCGCGGGCCCCAGCATTTT. Translated, this is CASSPFDRGRGPQHF. Where the CDR3 stops, the reference TRBV9 and TRBJ1-5 genes take over; the full variable domain is DSGVTQTPKHLITATGQRVTLRCSPRSGDLSVYWYQQSLDQGLQFLIQYYNGEERAKGNILERFSAQQFPDLHSELNLSSLELGDSALYFCASSPFDRGRGPQHFGDGTRLSIL.